These 31 T cell receptor beta chains were all obtained from the same sample, sequenced in a study of PD-1 blockade in classical Hodgkin lymphoma. Described time point: cycle 4 day 1 (C4D1), after five to seven weeks of nivolumab. All the patients suffered relapse after autologous stem cell transplantation, and brentuximab vedotin exposure differed. TCRdb keeps only in-frame clones here, not all; method: immunoSEQ multiplex PCR. The sample shows just under 65,000 clones, roughly nine tenths of them seen only once. The sample was peripheral blood mononuclear cells (PBMCs), taken before the fourth cycle of nivolumab. These receptor sequences come from a human donor with classical Hodgkin lymphoma.

The chain recombines TRBV5-1 with TRBJ1-1; a possible D gene is TRBD1 (6 bases). Germline CDR1 SGHRS, CDR2 YFSETQ. CDR3 length: 16 amino acids. Trimming shortened V by 0 bases and J by 1 base, and 13 bases separated the two germline ends. CDR3 coding DNA: TGCGCCAGCAGCTTGGGGCCAGGGGAATCGAACACTGAAGCTTTCTTT. Protein: CASSLGPGESNTEAFF.

This chain joins TRBV30 and TRBJ2-1, with 7 bases matching TRBD2. V shed 0 bases and J 0 bases; nucleotides not matched to a gene: 17. The CDR3 spans 20 residues. The V gene's germline CDR1 is GTSNPN and CDR2 SVGIG (reference sequence). The CDR3 nucleotides are TGTGCCTGGAGTGTGTCACGTGGCCAGCGGGGTTTGGCCTCCTACAATGAGCAGTTCTTC. This encodes CAWSVSRGQRGLASYNEQFF.

The chain has TRBV6-1 and TRBJ2-3; D is undetermined. The V end lost 6 bases, the J end lost 0 bases, and 13 bases lay between the germline ends. The germline gives CDR1 MNHNS, CDR2 SASEGT. The CDR3 length is 15 residues. This chain's CDR3 is CASRSSVTSTDTQYF. CDR3 sequence (DNA): TGTGCCAGCAGATCAAGCGTCACTAGCACAGATACGCAGTATTTT.

The chain uses TRBV7-2 and TRBJ2-5; TRBD2 agrees at 9 bases. Germline-derived CDR1 and CDR2 are SGHTA and FQGNSA. The V and J ends lost 5 bases and 0 bases, in that order; junction bases with no gene match: 10. CDR3 length equals 17 residues. The CDR3: CASSRTFGGGDQETQYF. In DNA form, the CDR3 reads TGTGCCAGCAGCCGTACTTTTGGCGGGGGGGACCAAGAGACCCAGTACTTC.

The chain links TRBV27 to TRBJ1-1; 7 bases are shared with TRBD1. The germline V gene encodes CDR1 MNHEY and CDR2 SMNVEV (reference sequence). The CDR3 has 14 amino acids. J was trimmed by 1 base and V by 6 bases; bases with no gene match: 5. The CDR3 here is CASRETGRNTEAFF. CDR3 nucleotide sequence: TGTGCCAGCAGAGAGACAGGGAGGAACACTGAAGCTTTCTTT.

The rearrangement links TRBV5-4 to TRBJ2-3; D is tentatively TRBD1 or TRBD2 (5 bases each). Between the trimmed V and J ends, which lost 4 bases and 0 bases, there was a span of 9 bases. CDR1 and CDR2 from the germline V gene are SGHNT and YYREEE (reference sequence). This CDR3 spans 14 amino acids. The CDR3 loop reads CASSEGSSTDTQYF. As DNA, the CDR3 is TGTGCCAGCAGCGAGGGGTCTAGCACAGATACGCAGTATTTT.

The rearrangement joins TRBV14 to TRBJ1-2; the D gene is possibly TRBD1 (6 bases). This CDR3 comprises 13 residues. Germline CDR1 is SGHDN and CDR2 is FVKESK. V was cut by 4 bases and J by 3 bases, with 9 bases left in between. CDR3 in amino acids: CASSLWTDYGYTF. The DNA of the CDR3 is TGTGCCAGCAGCCTGTGGACAGACTATGGCTACACCTTC.

There are a few counts of this clone. This chain connects TRBV5-8 to TRBJ1-6; 9 bases agree with TRBD1. The V segment lost 4 bases and the J segment 10 bases; nucleotides outside the gene matches: 3. The CDR3 runs to 13 residues. Germline V gene data show CDR1 as SGHTS and CDR2 as YDEGEE. Here the CDR3 reads CASSVTGGSPLHF. The CDR3 DNA sequence: TGTGCCAGCAGCGTGACAGGGGGATCACCCCTCCACTTT.

V usage is TRBV5-1 and J usage is TRBJ2-2, with 12 bases aligning to TRBD2. The length of the CDR3 is 18 residues. J was trimmed by 7 bases and V by 0 bases; bases with no gene match: 10. CDR1 is SGHRS, CDR2 YFSETQ, per germline. CDR3 residues: CASSLAMRLAGADGELFF. CDR3 bases: TGCGCCAGCAGCTTGGCCATGAGACTAGCGGGGGCGGACGGGGAGCTGTTTTTT.

The chain employs TRBV21-1 and TRBJ1-5; the table's D gene call, TRBD1, was not cross checked with the DNA. TRBV21-1 is a pseudogene locus. There are 15 residues in the CDR3. The CDR3 DNA reads as TGTGCCAGCAGCAATCGAGGGACAGTGAGTCAGCCCCAGCATTTT. It codes for CASSNRGTVSQPQHF.

The chain couples TRBV10-3 to TRBJ1-3, with unresolved D. This CDR3 contains 11 residues. The V end lost 7 bases, the J end lost 4 bases, and 5 bases lay between the germline ends. Germline V gene lookup returns CDR1 ENHRY and CDR2 SYGVKD. CDR3 residues: CAITAGNTIYF. Written as DNA, the CDR3 is TGTGCCATCACGGCGGGAAACACCATATATTTT.

This CDR3 reads CASSIEKFYNEQFF. The CDR3 DNA is TGTGCCAGTAGTATAGAGAAGTTCTACAATGAGCAGTTCTTC. The chain joins TRBV19 to TRBJ2-1; D gene unclear. CDR3 length equals 14 residues. The germline V gene encodes CDR1 LNHDA and CDR2 SQIVND (reference sequence). Trimming cost V 0 bases and J 3 bases, with 6 bases left between them. The full variable domain, completed using reference TRBV19 and TRBJ2-1, is DGGITQSPKYLFRKEGQNVTLSCEQNLNHDAMYWYRQDPGQGLRLIYYSQIVNDFQKGDIAEGYSVSREKKESFPLTVTSAQKNPTAFYLCASSIEKFYNEQFFGPGTRLTVL.

V is TRBV19 and J is TRBJ1-1; maybe TRBD1 (5 bases). CDR1 and CDR2 from the germline V gene are LNHDA and SQIVND (reference sequence). The CDR3 runs 13 residues. V lost 5 bases and J lost 0, with 7 bases in between. This chain's CDR3 is CASSGGLNTEAFF. DNA of the CDR3: TGTGCCAGTAGTGGGGGATTGAACACTGAAGCTTTCTTT.

The rearrangement links TRBV28 to TRBJ2-3; 9 positions agree with TRBD2. V gave up 6 bases and J gave up 5 bases; unmatched junction bases: 21. Germline-derived CDR1 and CDR2 are MDHEN and SYDVKM. The CDR3 loop spans 19 amino acids. The DNA for the CDR3 is TGTGCCAGCAGCTTAGAGCCCGGGCTAGCGGGGAAGAAGGGAGATACGCAGTATTTT. It translates to CASSLEPGLAGKKGDTQYF.

This clone has only one observation. This chain links TRBV10-2 with TRBJ1-2, with D uncertain. Trimming took 10 bases from V and 4 from J, leaving 13 bases between them. This CDR3 comprises 12 residues. The germline CDR1 and CDR2 sequences are WSHSY and SAAADI. In DNA, the CDR3 is TGCGCCACCACTCGTCCAGGCTATGGCTACACCTTC. It yields the protein CATTRPGYGYTF.

This clone has only a few counts. The chain couples TRBV7-9 to TRBJ1-4, with D uncertain. Trimming removed 6 bases at V and 11 bases at J, with 13 bases between. Germline V lookup: CDR1 SEHNR, CDR2 FQNEAQ (reference sequence). The CDR3 has 12 amino acids. This chain's CDR3 is CASSSPLRKLFF. The CDR3 coding sequence is TGTGCCAGCAGTTCACCCCTGCGGAAACTGTTTTTT.

The rearrangement uses TRBV28 and TRBJ1-1, with D possibly matching TRBD1 (6 bases). The V end lost 6 bases, the J end lost 0 bases, and 14 bases lay between the germline ends. This CDR3 spans 15 amino acids. The germline CDR1 and CDR2 sequences are MDHEN and SYDVKM. The chain's CDR3 is CASRAPGTLNTEAFF. CDR3 coding DNA: TGTGCCAGCAGAGCCCCCGGGACACTGAACACTGAAGCTTTCTTT.

The rearrangement joins TRBV5-6 to TRBJ1-1; 7 nucleotides line up with TRBD1. CDR1 and CDR2 from the germline V gene are SGHDT and YYEEEE. The CDR3 is 13 amino acids. Trimming cost V 4 bases and J 10 bases; bases outside gene matches: 10. The CDR3 DNA is TGTGCCAGCAGCGCCCGACAGGGTATGGGAGCTTTCTTT. Its translation: CASSARQGMGAFF.

This chain connects TRBV19 to TRBJ2-5; possible D gene TRBD2, 5 bases. Germline assignment: CDR1 LNHDA and CDR2 SQIVND (reference sequence). There are 14 residues in the CDR3. Between the trimmed V and J ends, which lost 3 bases and 3 bases, there was a span of 11 bases. CDR3 sequence (DNA): TGTGCCAGTAGTATTAGGACTTTGGAAGAGACCCAGTACTTC. Translation gives CASSIRTLEETQYF.

The V gene is TRBV7-8, the J gene TRBJ2-1; unclear D gene. The CDR3 has 12 residues. V shed 4 bases and J shed 5 bases, with 6 bases lying between them. From germline, CDR1 is SGHVS and CDR2 FQNEAQ. CDR3 residues: CASSSGDNEQFF. DNA for the CDR3: TGTGCCAGCAGCTCAGGAGACAATGAGCAGTTCTTC.

This clone was seen a few times. This rearrangement joins TRBV2 to TRBJ2-3; maybe TRBD1 (6 bases). The V end lost 6 bases, the J end lost 1 base, and 17 bases lay between the germline ends. Germline lookup yields CDR1 SNHLY and CDR2 FYNNEI. There are 16 residues in the CDR3. CDR3: CASRPRGGVGTDTQYF. CDR3 coding DNA: TGTGCCAGCAGGCCCCGAGGGGGTGTCGGCACAGATACGCAGTATTTT.

This clone came up many times. CDR3 coding DNA: TGTGCCTGGACAGGAGAAGACATGAACACTGAAGCTTTCTTT. Translation gives CAWTGEDMNTEAFF. The chain couples TRBV30 to TRBJ1-1; D gene ambiguous. The CDR3 has 14 residues. Trimming shortened V by 4 bases and J by 0 bases, and 12 bases separated the two germline ends. Germline-derived CDR1 and CDR2 are GTSNPN and SVGIG (reference sequence).

This sequence joins TRBV5-1 and TRBJ2-3; no definite D call. CDR3 length: 14 residues. CDR1 is SGHRS, CDR2 YFSETQ, per germline. V lost 2 bases to trimming and J lost 2 bases, with 9 bases between them. The CDR3 loop reads CASSFNVPTDTQYF. The CDR3, as DNA: TGCGCCAGCAGCTTTAATGTTCCCACAGATACGCAGTATTTT.

In its sample, this clone was seen once. The chain joins TRBV7-2 to TRBJ2-2, with 15 bases aligning to TRBD2. The CDR3 runs to 19 residues. CDR1 SGHTA and CDR2 FQGNSA come from the germline V gene. V shed 5 bases and J 4 bases; nucleotides not matched to a gene: 11. The chain's CDR3 is CASSRYGLAGGRSTGELFF. The CDR3 region has the DNA TGTGCCAGCAGCCGATACGGACTAGCGGGGGGGCGGTCCACCGGGGAGCTGTTTTTT. The entire variable domain, with the rest obtained from reference TRBV7-2 and TRBJ2-2, is as follows: GAGVSQSPSNKVTEKGKDVELRCDPISGHTALYWYRQSLGQGLEFLIYFQGNSAPDKSGLPSDRFSAERTGGSVSTLTIQRTQQEDSAVYLCASSRYGLAGGRSTGELFFGEGSRLTVL.

V is TRBV5-4 and J is TRBJ1-4; 7 bases fit TRBD1. The germline gives CDR1 SGHNT, CDR2 YYREEE (reference sequence). The J segment lost 0 bases and the V segment lost 3 bases, leaving 2 bases of the junction unmatched. The CDR3 extends over 15 amino acids. The CDR3 DNA follows: TGTGCCAGCAGCTGGGACAGAACAACTAATGAAAAACTGTTTTTT. Protein: CASSWDRTTNEKLFF.

In its sample, this clone was seen once. The CDR3 nucleotides are TGTGCCTGGAGTGTACAAGATACGCAGTATTTT. Translation: CAWSVQDTQYF. The chain carries TRBV30 and TRBJ2-3; no clear D. The CDR3 spans 11 residues. The V end lost 0 bases, the J end lost 5 bases, and 3 bases lay between the germline ends. In germline, CDR1 is GTSNPN, CDR2 SVGIG (reference sequence).

The chain employs TRBV7-6 and TRBJ1-3; the D is unclear. The germline V gene encodes CDR1 SGHVS and CDR2 FNYEAQ. There are 11 residues in the CDR3. Trimming took off 6 bases at V and 7 bases at J, with 7 bases between the two ends. CDR3 sequence reads: CASSYDNTIYF. CDR3 coding DNA: TGTGCCAGCAGTTACGATAACACCATATATTTT.

This chain connects TRBV7-9 to TRBJ1-3, with D possibly being TRBD1 (5 bases). The CDR3 contains 16 residues. V was pared by 5 bases and J by 3 bases, with 17 bases between. Germline CDR1 SEHNR, CDR2 FQNEAQ (reference sequence). The CDR3 here is CASSPKADSFGNTIYF. CDR3 sequence (DNA): TGTGCCAGCAGCCCAAAAGCCGACAGTTTTGGAAACACCATATATTTT.

The CDR3 reads CASSLGGTSGEETQYF. The CDR3 bases are TGTGCCAGCAGCTTGGGGGGGACTAGCGGGGAAGAGACCCAGTACTTC. The chain has TRBV11-3 and TRBJ2-5; TRBD2 agrees at 13 bases. The CDR3 covers 16 residues. V was pared by 3 bases and J by 3 bases, with 4 bases of the junction left unmatched. From germline, CDR1 is SGHNT and CDR2 YENEEA. The whole variable domain, remainder taken from reference TRBV11-3 and TRBJ2-5, is EAGVVQSPRYKIIEKKQPVAFWCNPISGHNTLYWYLQNLGQGPELLIRYENEEAVDDSQLPKDRFSAERLKGVDSTLKIQPAELGDSAVYLCASSLGGTSGEETQYFGPGTRLLVL.

This clone appeared once. The genes are TRBV30 and TRBJ2-3; D is unresolved. CDR3 length equals 14 residues. V was pared by 7 bases and J by 2 bases, with 16 bases between. Germline assignment: CDR1 GTSNPN and CDR2 SVGIG (reference sequence). DNA of the CDR3: TGTGCCTCTACCCACCGGACCCACACAGATACGCAGTATTTT. Its protein product is CASTHRTHTDTQYF. Using reference TRBV30 and TRBJ2-3 for the parts outside the CDR3, the full variable domain is SQTIHQWPATLVQPVGSPLSLECTVEGTSNPNLYWYRQAAGRGLQLLFYSVGIGQISSEVPQNLSASRPQDRQFILSSKKLLLSDSGFYLCASTHRTHTDTQYFGPGTRLTVL.

The rearrangement joins TRBV28 to TRBJ2-7, with a weak D call TRBD2 (6 bases). Trimming left V 6 bases short and J 5 bases short, with 17 bases between. Germline V gene data show CDR1 as MDHEN and CDR2 as SYDVKM. The CDR3 contains 14 residues. The CDR3 bases are TGTGCCAGCAGCCAAGTACGTACGGGGGACGAGCAGTACTTC. Protein sequence: CASSQVRTGDEQYF.